This is a list of T cell receptor beta chains from one sample in a study of vaccination and CD4 T cells after COVID-19. TCRdb reprocessed the PCR reads with MiXCR, giving one entry per CDR3 protein. The sample records about 25,000 distinct CDR3 sequences, roughly 27% being singletons. No antigen has been assigned to these receptors. The material was CD4+ T cells from blood, cultured in vitro, obtained about 7 months after SARS-CoV-2 vaccination. The receptors were sampled from a human donor who had recovered from COVID-19. CDR3s include the opening cysteine and the closing phenylalanine or tryptophan. A D gene is named only where the DNA matches it firmly.

V: TRBV28
J: TRBJ2-1
D: -
CDR3: CASSFTGAGINNEQFF

V: TRBV4-3
J: TRBJ2-5
D: -
CDR3: CASSQDHRPFEETQYF

V: TRBV25-1
J: TRBJ2-4
D: TRBD1
CDR3: CASGQGISNIQYF

V: TRBV20-1
J: TRBJ2-2
D: TRBD2
CDR3: CSAPGLAGGRAGELFF

V: TRBV7-2
J: TRBJ2-4
D: -
CDR3: CASSLEPSALQYF

V: TRBV28
J: TRBJ2-7
D: -
CDR3: CASSLPRAGINEQYF

V: TRBV28
J: TRBJ1-5
D: -
CDR3: CATQSSRSHF

V: TRBV7-2
J: TRBJ2-2
D: TRBD1
CDR3: CASSLGDRGGRELFF

V: TRBV14
J: TRBJ2-7
D: TRBD2
CDR3: CASSHPSGTSGGRYEQYF

V: TRBV7-2
J: TRBJ2-3
D: -
CDR3: CASSFRSADTQYF

V: TRBV7-2
J: TRBJ2-4
D: -
CDR3: CASSPQLTLAKNIQYF

V: TRBV15
J: TRBJ1-1
D: -
CDR3: CATGGIDTEAFF

V: TRBV7-8
J: TRBJ1-5
D: TRBD1
CDR3: CASSLGQAINQPQHF

V: TRBV19
J: TRBJ2-6
D: -
CDR3: CASSIVSGSGANVLTF

V: TRBV5-1
J: TRBJ1-6
D: -
CDR3: CASSGGGTDNSPLHF

V: TRBV6-2/TRBV6-3
J: TRBJ2-1
D: TRBD1
CDR3: CASSYLGQGNEQFF

V: TRBV6-1
J: TRBJ1-5
D: TRBD1
CDR3: CASRRGGTGDNQPQHF

V: TRBV4-3
J: TRBJ2-1
D: TRBD1
CDR3: CASSQVDRAGRNEQFF

V: TRBV4-2
J: TRBJ2-3
D: -
CDR3: CASSQVVADTQYF

V: TRBV20-1
J: TRBJ1-1
D: -
CDR3: CSARFTLRANTEAFF

V: TRBV7-3
J: TRBJ2-4
D: TRBD1
CDR3: CASSDRDSHNIQYF

V: TRBV7-3
J: TRBJ2-3
D: TRBD2
CDR3: CASSPGLAPSTDTQYF

V: TRBV19
J: TRBJ2-7
D: -
CDR3: CATAPGDPTYEQYF

V: TRBV25-1
J: TRBJ2-2
D: -
CDR3: CASSQRGQRAGELFF

V: TRBV6-1
J: TRBJ2-7
D: TRBD1
CDR3: CASSRGQVSYEQYF

V: TRBV20-1
J: TRBJ2-1
D: TRBD2
CDR3: CSARPGTSRYNEQFF

V: TRBV7-3
J: TRBJ2-7
D: TRBD2
CDR3: CASSFRLAGAREQYF

V: TRBV15
J: TRBJ2-5
D: TRBD2
CDR3: CATSRASGISETQYF

V: TRBV6-5
J: TRBJ2-5
D: TRBD2
CDR3: CASSYYRASGRAEYF

V: TRBV6-1
J: TRBJ2-3
D: -
CDR3: CASRRVRTDTQYF

V: TRBV4-2
J: TRBJ2-7
D: -
CDR3: CASSQDLWLGEGTYEQYF

V: TRBV19
J: TRBJ1-5
D: -
CDR3: CASSFKSNQPQHF

V: TRBV28
J: TRBJ2-7
D: -
CDR3: CASSPGGRETSEQYF

V: TRBV28
J: TRBJ2-6
D: -
CDR3: CASSFPQRRNFSGANVLTF

V: TRBV19
J: TRBJ2-1
D: TRBD2
CDR3: CASSGGTSGPNEQFF

V: TRBV15
J: TRBJ2-7
D: -
CDR3: CATSRGGISSYEQYF

V: TRBV19
J: TRBJ1-1
D: -
CDR3: CASSVTVNTEAFF

V: TRBV10-3
J: TRBJ2-6
D: TRBD1
CDR3: CAISPSRPGQGTYRSGANVLTF

V: TRBV20-1
J: TRBJ2-3
D: TRBD1
CDR3: CSAHRGFADTQYF

V: TRBV7-6
J: TRBJ2-7
D: -
CDR3: CASSLARSSYEQYF

V: TRBV7-9
J: TRBJ1-2
D: -
CDR3: CASSPPGDYGYTF

V: TRBV14
J: TRBJ2-5
D: TRBD2
CDR3: CASSHTSGSETQYF

V: TRBV6-1
J: TRBJ2-6
D: -
CDR3: CASSAWGSGANVLTF

V: TRBV7-2
J: TRBJ2-7
D: -
CDR3: CASTPRRQSYEQYF

V: TRBV6-1
J: TRBJ2-1
D: TRBD2
CDR3: CASQLQGLAGGEQFF

V: TRBV20-1
J: TRBJ1-5
D: TRBD1
CDR3: CSASMTGTSNQPQHF

V: TRBV10-3
J: TRBJ2-3
D: -
CDR3: CAISGASTDTQYF

V: TRBV12-3/TRBV12-4
J: TRBJ2-2
D: TRBD2
CDR3: CATTEAGAGTGELFF

V: TRBV27
J: TRBJ2-7
D: -
CDR3: CASSSYRDSYEQYF

V: TRBV6-2/TRBV6-3
J: TRBJ2-7
D: TRBD2
CDR3: CASRVTSGVSYEQYF

V: TRBV7-8
J: TRBJ2-7
D: -
CDR3: CASSLARASSYEQYF

V: TRBV5-1
J: TRBJ1-1
D: -
CDR3: CASSRTDQHTEAFF

V: TRBV12-3/TRBV12-4
J: TRBJ2-7
D: -
CDR3: CASSQSGGLYEQYF

V: TRBV27
J: TRBJ2-1
D: -
CDR3: CASSLRGLSGSIYNEQFF